This passage covers 30 T cell receptor beta chains from one sample sequenced in a study of T cells after posttransplantation cyclophosphamide (dated by TCRdb to between 2015 and 2016). Receptor libraries were prepared by the immunoSEQ multiplex PCR assay. TCRdb stores this immuneACCESS table with in-frame sequences only. Part of the clones is absent; in the studies checked, under half of the shortfall reflects unresolved V genes, and no reason is known for the rest. This sample was tabulated with 40,000 to 60,000 clones, among which there are no singletons. Of the sample, over 2% falls within the top ten clones. Material: PBMCs. Every receptor here comes from a man aged 35-49 years in good health, CMV-negative, and a related stem cell transplant donor.

This clone was recorded at least ten times. The V call is TRBV30, the J call TRBJ2-4; D is perhaps TRBD1 (5 bases). V lost 4 bases and J lost 0, with 7 bases in between. CDR3 length equals 13 residues. Looked up from germline, CDR1 is GTSNPN and CDR2 is SVGIG (reference sequence). The CDR3 loop is CAWTGIAKNIQYF. DNA for the CDR3: TGTGCCTGGACAGGGATAGCCAAAAACATTCAGTACTTC.

This clone was recorded at least ten times. The chain employs TRBV19 and TRBJ1-5; D is undetermined. The CDR3 length is 16 residues. Deletions cut 10 bases from V and 0 bases from J, with 19 bases between. Germline CDR1 LNHDA, CDR2 SQIVND (reference sequence). The CDR3 DNA is TGTGCCACCAAGGAGGCATCGGGATTTAGCAATCAGCCCCAGCATTTT. Protein: CATKEASGFSNQPQHF.

This clone has ten or more counts. The J gene is TRBJ2-2, the V gene TRBV7-2, with D possibly being TRBD2 (6 bases). The V end was cut by 0 bases, the J end by 5 bases, with 10 bases between. Germline V gene data show CDR1 as SGHTA and CDR2 as FQGNSA. The CDR3 is 15 amino acids. As DNA, the CDR3 is TGTGCCAGCAGCTTAGCTAGCGGAGATACCGGGGAGCTGTTTTTT. Protein product: CASSLASGDTGELFF.

This clone has at least ten counts. The chain links TRBV18 to TRBJ2-7, with TRBD1 identical over 11 bases. CDR1 and CDR2 (germline): KGHSH, LQKENI. The ends lost 5 bases at V and 4 bases at J; junction bases unmatched: 10. CDR3 length: 16 residues. DNA of the CDR3: TGTGCCAGCTCAGCCTCCGGGACAGGGGGAGATTACGAGCAGTACTTC. Translation: CASSASGTGGDYEQYF.

In its sample, this clone was seen many times. The rearrangement links TRBV6-5 to TRBJ2-1, with 7 bases identical to TRBD1. CDR3 length: 12 amino acids. Germline V gene data show CDR1 as MNHEY and CDR2 as SVGAGI. Trimming took 8 bases from V and 4 from J; bases not matched to a gene: 2. CDR3 sequence (DNA): TGTGCCAGCCAGACAGGGTACAATGAGCAGTTCTTC. Its protein is CASQTGYNEQFF.

This clone showed up many times. The chain has TRBV10-3 and TRBJ2-3; TRBD2 matches at 10 bases. The germline V gene encodes CDR1 ENHRY and CDR2 SYGVKD. This CDR3 is built from 18 residues. V was pared by 8 bases and J by 4 bases, with 18 bases of the junction left unmatched. The CDR3 DNA sequence: TGTGCCATCTCAACAAAGGCTCTAGCGGGAGTTCGGGCAGATACGCAGTATTTT. Residues: CAISTKALAGVRADTQYF.

This clone occurred many times. The chain has TRBV2 and TRBJ2-7; a weak D match, TRBD1 (6 bases). V was trimmed by 0 bases and J by 6 bases, leaving 12 bases between them. The germline CDR1 and CDR2 sequences are SNHLY and FYNNEI. The CDR3 contains 14 residues. CDR3 in DNA: TGTGCCAGCAGTGAAGCGACACAGGGCCTCGAGCAGTACTTC. This encodes CASSEATQGLEQYF.

This clone has more than one count but fewer than ten. The chain carries TRBV4-2 and TRBJ1-6, with 8 nucleotides matching TRBD1. There are 16 residues in the CDR3. Germline V lookup: CDR1 LGHNA, CDR2 YNFKEQ. V lost 4 bases and J lost 9; bases outside the gene matches: 11. Here the CDR3 DNA reads TGTGCCAGCAGCCTTGGGGTGACAGGGGTCCTTTCACCCCTCCACTTT. Residues: CASSLGVTGVLSPLHF.

This clone was seen ten or more times. DNA for the CDR3: TGTGCCAGTAGCGCTTTTCGGACAGGGACAGGGGCCAACGTCCTGACTTTC. Translation: CASSAFRTGTGANVLTF. This rearrangement joins TRBV19 to TRBJ2-6; 8 nucleotides match TRBD1. The CDR3 spans 17 residues. Per the germline V gene, CDR1 is LNHDA and CDR2 is SQIVND (reference sequence). Trimming took 6 bases from V and 4 from J; bases not matched to a gene: 11.

This sequence joins TRBV30 and TRBJ1-1; TRBD1 is a possible D gene (5 bases). The CDR3 spans 13 residues. V lost 5 bases and J 8 bases, leaving 18 bases between the germline ends. Germline CDR1 GTSNPN, CDR2 SVGIG (reference sequence). CDR3 in DNA: TGTGCCTGGGGCCTTCGCCGGGGGACGGAAGCTTTCTTT. Amino acid sequence: CAWGLRRGTEAFF.

In this sample, this clone turned up many times. The chain links TRBV15 to TRBJ1-2; perhaps TRBD1 as D (5 bases). The germline V gene encodes CDR1 LNHNV and CDR2 YYDKDF (reference sequence). V was pared by 5 bases and J by 5 bases, with 18 bases between. The CDR3 runs 15 residues. CDR3: CATSGIEGAVYGYTF. CDR3 nucleotides: TGTGCCACCAGCGGGATAGAAGGGGCGGTTTATGGCTACACCTTC.

This clone was seen ten or more times. This chain joins TRBV5-1 and TRBJ2-3, with 7 bases aligning to TRBD2. The ends lost 5 bases at V and 4 bases at J; junction bases unmatched: 10. CDR3 size: 15 residues. In germline, CDR1 is SGHRS, CDR2 YFSETQ. CDR3 nucleotides: TGCGCCAGCAGTCCCCCTGCGGGAGTATCAGATACGCAGTATTTT. Amino acids: CASSPPAGVSDTQYF.

This clone was observed at least ten times. This chain uses TRBV6-5 with TRBJ2-1, with TRBD2 as a possible D gene (5 bases). The germline CDR1 and CDR2 sequences are MNHEY and SVGAGI. The V end lost 5 bases, the J end lost 10 bases, and 12 bases lay between the germline ends. This CDR3 comprises 12 residues. The CDR3 DNA reads TGTGCCAGCAGTCGGGGTTTCCAGGAGCAGTTCTTC. It translates to CASSRGFQEQFF.

In its sample, this clone was seen many times. The chain uses TRBV28 and TRBJ1-1, with D possibly matching TRBD1 (5 bases). V was shortened by 5 bases and J by 3 bases, with 19 bases between the two germline ends. The CDR3 has 16 residues. Germline V lookup: CDR1 MDHEN, CDR2 SYDVKM. CDR3 in amino acids: CASSLPPGLLYTEAFF. The CDR3 nucleotides read TGTGCCAGCAGTCTCCCTCCGGGACTCCTCTACACTGAAGCTTTCTTT. Supplemented by reference TRBV28 and TRBJ1-1, the full variable domain reads DVKVTQSSRYLVKRTGEKVFLECVQDMDHENMFWYRQDPGLGLRLIYFSYDVKMKEKGDIPEGYSVSREKKERFSLILESASTNQTSMYLCASSLPPGLLYTEAFFGQGTRLTVV.

At least ten counts were recorded for this clone. V is TRBV30 and J is TRBJ2-7; D remains ambiguous. This CDR3 has 13 residues. V lost 0 bases and J 0 bases, leaving 6 bases between the germline ends. Germline CDR1 is GTSNPN and CDR2 is SVGIG (reference sequence). The DNA of the CDR3 is TGTGCCTGGAGTGTAGATAGCTCCTACGAGCAGTACTTC. Encoded protein: CAWSVDSSYEQYF.

This clone was counted many times. The genes are TRBV5-1 and TRBJ2-1; 8 bases align to TRBD1. The CDR3 runs 13 residues. V was pared by 4 bases and J by 9 bases, with 6 bases of the junction left unmatched. Per germline, CDR1 SGHRS and CDR2 YFSETQ. The CDR3 protein is CASSLDRGIEQFF. The CDR3 nucleotides are TGCGCCAGCAGCCTCGACAGGGGCATTGAGCAGTTCTTC.

The chain joins TRBV6-5 to TRBJ2-3; the match to TRBD2 covers 7 bases. The ends lost 5 bases at V and 6 bases at J; junction bases unmatched: 11. The CDR3 has 15 residues. CDR1 is MNHEY, CDR2 SVGAGI, per germline. The CDR3 loop is CASSPPSGPGDTQYF. The CDR3 DNA reads TGTGCCAGCAGTCCCCCTAGCGGACCTGGGGATACGCAGTATTTT.

This clone was counted at least ten times. The rearrangement joins TRBV5-1 to TRBJ1-1; the D is unclear. The CDR3 loop spans 15 amino acids. The germline V and J ends were trimmed by 0 bases and 3 bases, with 12 bases remaining between them. CDR1 and CDR2 from the germline V gene are SGHRS and YFSETQ. CDR3: CASSLGGVLDTEAFF. CDR3 nucleotide sequence: TGCGCCAGCAGCTTGGGCGGGGTTTTGGACACTGAAGCTTTCTTT.

This clone was observed many times. The chain carries TRBV28 and TRBJ2-1; 8 bases map to TRBD1. Germline values: CDR1 MDHEN, CDR2 SYDVKM. Trimming cost V 2 bases and J 6 bases; bases outside gene matches: 12. CDR3 length equals 17 residues. The CDR3 nucleotides are TGTGCCAGCAGTTTACGACCCGGTCAGGGGGCGACCAATGAGCAGTTCTTC. This gives the protein CASSLRPGQGATNEQFF.

This clone was detected many times. This rearrangement joins TRBV7-2 to TRBJ2-1; D possibly corresponds to TRBD1 (5 bases). CDR3 length equals 16 residues. The germline gives CDR1 SGHTA, CDR2 FQGNSA. The V end was cut by 3 bases, the J end by 0 bases, with 12 bases between. The CDR3 is CASSLTVAVSYNEQFF. CDR3 nucleotide sequence: TGTGCCAGCAGCTTGACAGTCGCCGTCTCCTACAATGAGCAGTTCTTC.

This clone was found many times. This chain joins TRBV30 and TRBJ1-1, with D unclear. The V gene's germline CDR1 is GTSNPN and CDR2 SVGIG (reference sequence). V lost 4 bases and J 10 bases, leaving 13 bases between the germline ends. This CDR3 is 11 amino acids long. The CDR3 region is CAWTSFEGAFF. CDR3 DNA: TGTGCCTGGACCTCGTTTGAGGGAGCTTTCTTT.

This clone was recorded at least ten times. The chain joins TRBV4-1 to TRBJ1-1, with D unresolved. The germline V gene encodes CDR1 MGHRA and CDR2 YSYEKL. The CDR3 is 15 residues long. V lost 4 bases to trimming and J lost 0 bases, with 12 bases between them. DNA of the CDR3: TGCGCCAGCAGCCCCGGGAGACACTTGAACACTGAAGCTTTCTTT. It yields the protein CASSPGRHLNTEAFF.

There are many counts of this clone. The chain is built from TRBV30 and TRBJ1-1, with TRBD1 as a possible D gene (5 bases). This CDR3 comprises 15 residues. CDR1 is GTSNPN and CDR2 is SVGIG in the germline V gene (reference sequence). V lost 4 bases to trimming and J lost 0 bases, with 15 bases between them. CDR3 region: CAWTQGVGMNTEAFF. DNA of the CDR3: TGTGCCTGGACTCAGGGCGTCGGTATGAACACTGAAGCTTTCTTT.

This clone was seen ten or more times. The chain joins TRBV28 to TRBJ1-1; 7 bases fit TRBD1. The junction had 6 bases not matched to a gene; V was cut back by 6 bases and J by 2 bases. The CDR3 extends over 14 amino acids. CDR1 is MDHEN, CDR2 SYDVKM, per germline. The CDR3 nucleotides are TGTGCCAGCAGCAAAGACAGGGCCAACACTGAAGCTTTCTTT. It translates to CASSKDRANTEAFF.

The sample holds many counts of this clone. This chain links TRBV5-1 with TRBJ2-1; TRBD1 is a possible D gene (6 bases). V dropped 0 bases and J dropped 10 bases, with 20 bases sitting between them. CDR1 is SGHRS, CDR2 YFSETQ, per germline. The CDR3 extends over 16 amino acids. CDR3 sequence: CASSLGWLGADQEQFF. CDR3 bases: TGCGCCAGCAGCTTGGGCTGGCTGGGGGCTGACCAGGAGCAGTTCTTC. Full variable domain (missing parts from reference TRBV5-1 and TRBJ2-1): KAGVTQTPRYLIKTRGQQVTLSCSPISGHRSVSWYQQTPGQGLQFLFEYFSETQRNKGNFPGRFSGRQFSNSRSEMNVSTLELGDSALYLCASSLGWLGADQEQFFGPGTRLTVL.

This clone was seen at least ten times. The J gene is TRBJ1-5, the V gene TRBV7-9; weak D call: TRBD1 (6 bases). Germline V gene sequence: CDR1 SEHNR, CDR2 FQNEAQ (reference sequence). This CDR3 has 12 residues. The V gene lost 4 bases and the J gene lost 10 bases, with 11 bases spanning the gap. CDR3 residues: CASSWQGNPQHF. As DNA, the CDR3 is TGTGCCAGCAGCTGGCAGGGGAACCCCCAGCATTTT.

This clone was picked up many times. The chain has TRBV5-4 and TRBJ1-1; possibly TRBD1 for D (5 bases). Germline loops: CDR1 SGHNT, CDR2 YYREEE (reference sequence). The CDR3 runs to 13 residues. V lost 4 bases, J lost 1 base, and 8 bases lay in between. The DNA for the CDR3 is TGTGCCAGCAGCAGACAGACGAACACTGAAGCTTTCTTT. Translating it yields CASSRQTNTEAFF. The full variable domain, rest sourced from reference TRBV5-4 and TRBJ1-1, is ETGVTQSPTHLIKTRGQQVTLRCSSQSGHNTVSWYQQALGQGPQFIFQYYREEENGRGNFPPRFSGLQFPNYSSELNVNALELDDSALYLCASSRQTNTEAFFGQGTRLTVV.

This clone was seen at least ten times. The V call is TRBV6-1, the J call TRBJ2-2; D is perhaps TRBD1 (6 bases). This CDR3 has 18 residues. V was trimmed by 3 bases and J by 2 bases, leaving 19 bases between them. Germline-derived CDR1 and CDR2 are MNHNS and SASEGT. CDR3 residues: CASSDRDTFLFNTGELFF. The CDR3 region has the DNA TGTGCCAGCAGTGACCGGGACACCTTCCTCTTTAACACCGGGGAGCTGTTTTTT.

This clone has at least ten counts. This rearrangement joins TRBV29-1 to TRBJ2-3; D perhaps matches TRBD2 (6 bases). There are 13 residues in the CDR3. The V and J ends lost 6 bases and 4 bases respectively, with 14 bases between them. The germline gives CDR1 SQVTM, CDR2 ANQGSEA. CDR3 DNA sequence: TGCAGCGTCCGATGGACGGGGGCAGATACGCAGTATTTT. Translation gives CSVRWTGADTQYF.

This clone has ten or more counts. The V gene is TRBV4-1, the J gene TRBJ1-2, with D unclear. The CDR3 loop spans 15 amino acids. Trimming cost V 2 bases and J 3 bases, with 13 bases left between them. Germline V gene lookup returns CDR1 MGHRA and CDR2 YSYEKL. The CDR3 region has the DNA TGCGCCAGCAGCCAAACTCACAGTTATGACTATGGCTACACCTTC. Translating gives CASSQTHSYDYGYTF.